This paragraph covers one T cell receptor (beta chain) sequence. The antigen is undetermined. This table comes from immunoSEQ multiplex PCR, and its TCRdb copy is limited to in-frame clones, with some not included. Counted here are some 62,000 clones, 70% to 90% occurring once; the ten biggest clones make up roughly 9.8%. V gave up 0 bases and J gave up 5 bases, with 15 bases separating them. The germline V gene has CDR1 SGDLS and CDR2 YYNGEE. This CDR3 comprises 15 residues. The entry originates in a study of OX40 agonist ivuxolimab in advanced cancers. Study-wide background: Patients undergoing dose escalation presented with hepatocellular carcinoma, melanoma, renal cell or head and neck cancer. Study results and limitations: In the 0.1 to 3.0 mg/kg range, CD4+ and CD8+ blood T cells had expanded clonally by week 6.

This sequence was found in an adult with an advanced solid tumor such as melanoma, head and neck, liver or kidney cancer. Source: CD4+ or CD8+ T cells sorted from blood, taken in a trial of the OX40 agonist ivuxolimab. This rearrangement joins TRBV9 to TRBJ2-7; a weak D match, TRBD1 (7 bases). The CDR3 DNA reads TGTGCCAGCAGCGTAGGAGTGGGACAGCGGGACGAGCAGTACTTC. Protein: CASSVGVGQRDEQYF.